This TCR beta chain was recovered during a study of T cell repertoires in cytomegalovirus infection. Study details: Public TCR beta signatures provided an indication of both CMV infection and a matching HLA type.

Each CDR3 protein is one row after TCRdb ran MiXCR on the reads. The sample lists around 900,000 distinct CDR3 sequences, roughly 31% occurring once. V shed 7 bases and J shed 0 bases, with 13 bases lying between them. The CDR3 consists of 15 residues. Germline CDR1 reads LNHDA; CDR2 reads SQIVND (reference sequence). This clonotype was found a few times. Its antigen remains unknown. The TCR sequence derives from a human donor in good health (CMV status not recorded). Some clones in this sample may be carry-over from other donors' samples. The sequencing here drew on cultured CD8+ T cells from PBMCs, taken from culture after CMV antigen stimulation. The genes are TRBV19 and TRBJ2-1; D may be TRBD1 (6 bases). CDR3 amino acids: CASTYTGSSYNEQFF. Written as DNA, the CDR3 is TGTGCCAGTACCTACACAGGGAGCTCCTACAATGAGCAGTTCTTC.